Sequencing of this T cell receptor beta chain was carried out in a study of metastatic and nonmetastatic thyroid tumors. Study-level background: Repertoires from blood and tumor or nodule tissue of malignant and benign thyroid patients were compared.

The sample holds many counts of this clone. Its antigen is not known. None of the patients had undergone any treatment ahead of thyroid surgery. Original processing notes: What underpinned the distant-metastasis classifier for papillary thyroid cancer was the set of CDR3 differences across clinicopathological groups. TCRdb re-called the PCR reads with MiXCR. It is TCRdb's table, rather than the study itself, that gives the V and J calls and clone size. The sample records about 59,000 clones, 15% to 20% being singletons. Study results and caveats: Compared with benign nodules, malignant thyroid tumors were reported to have significantly higher TCR beta diversity in both blood and tumor.

This TCR was sampled from a male donor with papillary thyroid cancer or a benign thyroid nodule (not recorded which). Some clones in this sample may be carry-over from other donors' samples. The sequenced sample consisted of blood.

The CDR3 bases are TGTGCCTGTAAGAGACGGGACCAAGAGACCCAGTACTTC. It codes for CACKRRDQETQYF. The chain recombines TRBV30 with TRBJ2-5; no firm D call. With 6 bases removed from V and 0 bases from J, the gap between germline ends came to 11 bases. CDR3 size: 13 residues. Per germline, CDR1 GTSNPN and CDR2 SVGIG (reference sequence).